This T cell receptor beta chain is from a study of tumor-infiltrating lymphocytes in primary liver carcinoma. Study summary: The patients comprised men and women between the ages of 30 and 69 years. The tumors ranged from about 4 to 10 cm across and fell within stage T1-T3 N0M0.

General study results and limits: Against blood, tumors held a significantly higher top-250-clone fraction (p = 0.039).

Unsorted whole blood supplied the blood RNA, and germline DNA was isolated too. Roughly 4 milliliters of peripheral blood were drawn preoperatively. This clonotype was recorded at least ten times. The antigen is undetermined. Making TCR beta cDNA involved around 540 ng total RNA and a constant-region primer. Three rounds of nested multiplex PCR with slightly modified ARM-PCR produced TCR beta libraries. Amplification in the first two PCR rounds was performed using TRBV1-TRBV30 forward primers and a C-beta reverse primer for roughly 10 cycles each. Via MiXCR, TCRdb re-called the multiplex PCR reads, giving one row per CDR3 protein. The sample holds some 180,000 distinct CDR3 sequences, about 55% seen once. Germline trimming cut 1 base from V and 3 bases from J; bases unmatched to any gene: 3. The CDR3 sequence is 15 residues long. Germline-derived CDR1 and CDR2 are SGHVS and FQNEAQ.

The sequencing sample was made of peripheral blood. This chain links TRBV7-8 with TRBJ1-5; TRBD1 matches at 7 bases. The clonotype originates from a middle-aged man with primary liver carcinoma and hepatitis B virus infection. The CDR3 sequence: CASSLDGQDNQPQHF. CDR3 in DNA: TGTGCCAGCAGCTTAGACGGACAGGACAATCAGCCCCAGCATTTT.